The next 3 T cell receptor beta chains were all read from a single sample in a study of identical twins. MiXCR was run by TCRdb on the 5' RACE reads, yielding one entry per CDR3 protein. The sample contains 450,000 or so distinct CDR3 sequences, 11% to 15% of which appear only once. The sample also formed part of further work on yellow fever vaccine responses in identical twins.

The material sequenced was CD4+ T cells sorted from blood. All receptors come from a woman in her late teens or twenties in good health.

There are a few counts of this clonotype. The chain couples TRBV12-3 or TRBV12-4 to TRBJ2-7; 8 bases agree with TRBD1. The CDR3 extends over 15 amino acids. J lost 6 bases, V lost 4 bases, and 11 bases had no gene match. This chain's CDR3 is CASSSTGGTTTEQYF. The CDR3 coding sequence is TGTGCCAGCAGTTCAACAGGGGGGACAACTACCGAGCAGTACTTC.

The chain couples TRBV28 to TRBJ2-1; 10 nucleotides line up with TRBD2. The CDR3 runs to 17 residues. V shed 0 bases and J 8 bases; nucleotides not matched to a gene: 10. The germline gives CDR1 MDHEN, CDR2 SYDVKM. The CDR3 is CASSLWASGRLRDEQFF. For the CDR3, the DNA is TGTGCCAGCAGTTTATGGGCTAGCGGGAGACTTAGGGATGAGCAGTTCTTC.

This clonotype was observed at least ten times. The chain uses TRBV7-2 and TRBJ1-1, with no clear D. V was trimmed by 1 base and J by 0 bases, leaving 9 bases between them. This CDR3 has 15 amino acids. From germline, CDR1 is SGHTA and CDR2 FQGNSA. The CDR3 reads CASSLVAGMNTEAFF. The CDR3 DNA reads as TGTGCCAGCAGCTTAGTTGCAGGCATGAACACTGAAGCTTTCTTT.